Following are 23 T cell receptor beta chains from one sample sequenced in a study of memory CD4+ T cells and cytomegalovirus serostatus. TCRdb's copy holds only in-frame clones and misses some; the assay was immunoSEQ multiplex PCR. Counted here are around 60,000 clones, 75% to 90% occurring once; the ten biggest clones make up nearly 0.9%. Single viable CD3+CD4+CD8-CD45RO+ cells were sorted as the memory CD4+ T cells. The sequencing input was memory CD4+ T cells from blood. Receptors were obtained from an adult in good health and CMV-seronegative.

The rearrangement joins TRBV11-2 to TRBJ2-7; 7 bases are a match to TRBD1. The CDR3 is made up of 13 amino acids. The germline V gene encodes CDR1 SGHAT and CDR2 FQNNGV. J was trimmed by 5 bases and V by 4 bases; bases with no gene match: 5. CDR3 residues: CASSSQDRNEQYF. The CDR3 nucleotides are TGTGCCAGCAGCTCTCAGGACAGGAACGAGCAGTACTTC.

The genes are TRBV5-6 and TRBJ2-7; D uncertain. Germline V gene data show CDR1 as SGHDT and CDR2 as YYEEEE. Trimming removed 0 bases at V and 5 bases at J, with 15 bases between. The CDR3 length is 15 residues. In nucleotides, the CDR3 is TGTGCCAGCAGCTTGGGGCCCGGCAGGAGCGACGAGCAGTACTTC. Its protein is CASSLGPGRSDEQYF.

This chain links TRBV10-1 with TRBJ2-7; D may match TRBD1 or TRBD2 (5 bases each). The CDR3 extends over 13 amino acids. Deletions cut 4 bases from V and 0 bases from J, with 7 bases between. Germline V gene sequence: CDR1 WNHNN, CDR2 SYGVQD (reference sequence). The CDR3 nucleotides are TGCGCCAGCAGTGGGGACGGCTCCTACGAGCAGTACTTC. It encodes CASSGDGSYEQYF.

Only a few counts were recorded for this clone. The rearrangement joins TRBV6-1 to TRBJ2-7, with 8 bases identical to TRBD2. Germline CDR1 and CDR2: MNHNS and SASEGT. Unmatched junction bases numbered 7, after V lost 0 bases and J lost 6 bases. The length of the CDR3 is 15 residues. DNA for the CDR3: TGTGCCAGCAGTGAAGCTGCGGGGGGTTATGCCGAGCAGTACTTC. Its protein is CASSEAAGGYAEQYF.

The J gene is TRBJ1-5, the V gene TRBV6-6; 8 bases map to TRBD1. V lost 6 bases and J lost 5; bases outside the gene matches: 6. The germline V gene has CDR1 MNHNY and CDR2 SVGAGI (reference sequence). The CDR3 sequence is 14 residues long. CDR3 amino acids: CASRPDRDHQPQHF. The DNA of the CDR3 is TGTGCCAGCAGGCCGGACAGGGACCATCAGCCCCAGCATTTT.

V gene TRBV30 combines with J gene TRBJ1-5; D is unclear. This CDR3 comprises 14 residues. Germline CDR1 is GTSNPN and CDR2 is SVGIG (reference sequence). Trimming took 4 bases from V and 0 from J, leaving 10 bases between them. CDR3 in amino acids: CAWTRTDSNQPQHF. The CDR3 DNA follows: TGTGCCTGGACCCGGACGGATAGCAATCAGCCCCAGCATTTT.

The J gene is TRBJ2-7, the V gene TRBV7-9; D is ambiguous. Germline lookup yields CDR1 SEHNR and CDR2 FQNEAQ (reference sequence). The germline V and J ends were trimmed by 0 bases and 2 bases, with 17 bases remaining between them. The CDR3 consists of 17 residues. CDR3 in amino acids: CASSLAALAASTYEQYF. CDR3 sequence (DNA): TGTGCCAGCAGCTTAGCGGCCCTTGCCGCATCTACCTACGAGCAGTACTTC.

The chain recombines TRBV6-5 with TRBJ2-5; tentative D call: TRBD1 (5 bases). V was trimmed by 5 bases and J by 2 bases, leaving 6 bases between them. Germline values: CDR1 MNHEY, CDR2 SVGAGI. The CDR3 spans 12 residues. CDR3 in amino acids: CASSRQQETQYF. CDR3 in DNA: TGTGCCAGCAGTAGACAGCAAGAGACCCAGTACTTC.

V is TRBV5-1 and J is TRBJ2-3, with D possibly called TRBD1 or TRBD2 (6 bases each). Germline V gene sequence: CDR1 SGHRS, CDR2 YFSETQ. The CDR3 extends over 16 amino acids. Between the trimmed V and J ends, which lost 1 base and 1 base, there was a span of 13 bases. The CDR3 loop is CASSLPGASGTDTQYF. The CDR3 nucleotides read TGCGCCAGCAGCTTGCCGGGGGCGTCCGGCACAGATACGCAGTATTTT.

Comments on this clone: Distinct nucleotide sequences in the sample also encode this CDR3. The chain carries TRBV2 and TRBJ1-5; no reliable D call. The germline V and J ends were trimmed by 4 bases and 1 base, with 8 bases remaining between them. Germline lookup yields CDR1 SNHLY and CDR2 FYNNEI. CDR3 length: 14 residues. The CDR3 reads CASSVAGSNQPQHF. In nucleotides, the CDR3 is TGTGCCAGCAGTGTGGCCGGGAGCAATCAGCCCCAGCATTTT.

The chain carries TRBV6-1 and TRBJ2-2; 9 nucleotides match TRBD1. This CDR3 region has 14 residues. V dropped 8 bases and J dropped 7; count of bases not matched to a gene: 8. Germline CDR1 MNHNS, CDR2 SASEGT. CDR3 region: CASARTGDIGELFF. As DNA, the CDR3 is TGTGCCAGCGCCAGGACAGGGGACATCGGGGAGCTGTTTTTT.

The chain links TRBV4-1 to TRBJ2-4; TRBD1 agrees at 7 bases. V gave up 3 bases and J gave up 5 bases; unmatched junction bases: 7. The CDR3 is 15 residues long. Germline lookup yields CDR1 MGHRA and CDR2 YSYEKL. The CDR3 spells CASSQSRDSQNIQYF. In DNA form, the CDR3 reads TGCGCCAGCAGCCAGTCCCGGGACAGTCAAAACATTCAGTACTTC.

CDR3 sequence: CASSLDGGNTEAFF. In nucleotides, the CDR3 is TGTGCCAGCAGCTTAGATGGAGGGAACACTGAAGCTTTCTTT. The rearrangement joins TRBV11-3 to TRBJ1-1, with D unresolved. The V gene's germline CDR1 is SGHNT and CDR2 YENEEA. The CDR3 has 14 residues. Trimming removed 0 bases at V and 1 base at J, with 6 bases between.

J is TRBJ2-1 and V is TRBV5-1; D gene uncertain. Germline assignment: CDR1 SGHRS and CDR2 YFSETQ. The germline V and J ends were trimmed by 4 bases and 6 bases, with 17 bases remaining between them. This CDR3 region has 15 residues. The CDR3 region is CASSTVLLGGNEQFF. Here the CDR3 DNA reads TGCGCCAGCAGCACAGTTTTGCTAGGCGGCAATGAGCAGTTCTTC.

This chain joins TRBV19 and TRBJ2-3, with TRBD1 matching over 8 bases. Germline lookup yields CDR1 LNHDA and CDR2 SQIVND (reference sequence). V shed 3 bases, J shed 9 bases, and the junction held 5 bases outside the gene matches. The CDR3 consists of 13 residues. The DNA of the CDR3 is TGTGCCAGTAGTATTCAAGGGACAGGCACGCAGTATTTT. Translation gives CASSIQGTGTQYF.

This clone appeared a few times. The rearrangement uses TRBV5-4 and TRBJ2-5, with D perhaps given as TRBD1 or TRBD2 (5 bases each). The V and J ends lost 1 base and 6 bases respectively, with 7 bases between them. The CDR3 is 12 amino acids. The germline gives CDR1 SGHNT, CDR2 YYREEE (reference sequence). The CDR3 DNA sequence: TGTGCCAGCAGCTTGCGGGGCCAGACCCAGTACTTC. Translated, it gives CASSLRGQTQYF.

The rearrangement links TRBV29-1 to TRBJ1-1, with D perhaps TRBD1 (6 bases). Trimming shortened V by 4 bases and J by 8 bases, and 11 bases separated the two germline ends. The CDR3 has 11 amino acids. CDR1 and CDR2 from the germline V gene are SQVTM and ANQGSEA. CDR3 amino acids: CSVVGQYEAFF. For the CDR3, the DNA is TGCAGCGTTGTAGGACAGTACGAAGCTTTCTTT.

This chain joins TRBV7-2 and TRBJ2-1, with 8 positions matching TRBD2. J gave up 7 bases and V 1 base, and 15 bases lay outside the gene matches. The germline V gene has CDR1 SGHTA and CDR2 FQGNSA. This CDR3 is 18 amino acids long. The CDR3 nucleotides read TGTGCCAGCAGCTTAGACCCAAGGATAGCGGGGATAGGGAATGAGCAGTTCTTC. Residues: CASSLDPRIAGIGNEQFF.

The gene calls are TRBV6-6 and TRBJ2-5; no firm D call. The CDR3 loop spans 14 amino acids. V was pared by 2 bases and J by 5 bases, with 12 bases between. Germline loops: CDR1 MNHNY, CDR2 SVGAGI (reference sequence). The CDR3 is CASSYGVVPETQYF. The CDR3 DNA follows: TGTGCCAGCAGTTACGGCGTGGTCCCTGAGACCCAGTACTTC.

This chain uses TRBV5-1 with TRBJ2-3; 7 bases align to TRBD2. The germline gives CDR1 SGHRS, CDR2 YFSETQ. V gave up 0 bases and J gave up 0 bases; unmatched junction bases: 4. The CDR3 loop spans 16 amino acids. The CDR3 bases are TGCGCCAGCAGCTTGGGGGAAGCGGGGAGCACAGATACGCAGTATTTT. Its translation: CASSLGEAGSTDTQYF.

This clone appeared a few times. The J gene is TRBJ1-1, the V gene TRBV11-2; D unclear. Per germline, CDR1 SGHAT and CDR2 FQNNGV. V was cut by 5 bases and J by 0 bases, with 7 bases left in between. The CDR3 is 13 residues long. CDR3 loop: CASSPRMNTEAFF. CDR3 DNA sequence: TGTGCCAGCAGCCCTCGGATGAACACTGAAGCTTTCTTT.

The V and J genes are TRBV2 and TRBJ1-1, with 8 positions matching TRBD1. The junction had 8 bases not matched to a gene; V was cut back by 6 bases and J by 5 bases. CDR3 length: 14 amino acids. Germline V gene lookup returns CDR1 SNHLY and CDR2 FYNNEI. The CDR3 is CASRRDRLGTEAFF. CDR3 nucleotides: TGTGCCAGCAGGAGGGACAGGTTGGGGACTGAAGCTTTCTTT. Full variable domain (rest looked up from reference TRBV2 and TRBJ1-1): EPEVTQTPSHQVTQMGQEVILRCVPISNHLYFYWYRQILGQKVEFLVSFYNNEISEKSEIFDDQFSVERPDGSNFTLKIRSTKLEDSAMYFCASRRDRLGTEAFFGQGTRLTVV.

In its sample, this clone was seen a few times. The chain joins TRBV7-8 to TRBJ1-3; D call uncertain. V gave up 3 bases and J gave up 0 bases, with 12 bases separating them. The CDR3 totals 16 residues. Germline V lookup: CDR1 SGHVS, CDR2 FQNEAQ. The CDR3 is CASSFRDGGSGNTIYF. The CDR3 region has the DNA TGTGCCAGCAGCTTCCGGGATGGCGGCTCTGGAAACACCATATATTTT.